These 9 T cell receptor beta chains came from one sample sequenced in a study of somatic mutations in cytotoxic T cells in rheumatoid arthritis. Using immunoSEQ multiplex PCR, the repertoire was profiled, and TCRdb retains in-frame clones only, with some absent. The sample shows roughly 10,000 clones, about nine tenths of them seen only once. The sample consisted of CD4+ T cells sorted from blood. The receptors here all came from a woman aged 18-30 years with rheumatoid arthritis.

V and J are TRBV7-2 and TRBJ2-5, with a tentative D call TRBD1 (6 bases). Per germline, CDR1 SGHTA and CDR2 FQGNSA. The CDR3 has 14 residues. The V end was cut by 5 bases, the J end by 5 bases, with 15 bases between. CDR3: CASSRDQGTETQYF. CDR3 DNA sequence: TGTGCCAGCAGCCGAGATCAGGGGACGGAGACCCAGTACTTC.

The chain couples TRBV5-1 to TRBJ1-5; the D gene is possibly TRBD1 (5 bases). From germline, CDR1 is SGHRS and CDR2 YFSETQ. The ends were cut back, 0 bases at V and 5 bases at J, with 12 bases in the middle. This CDR3 has 15 residues. The CDR3 protein is CASSLAGGVDQPQHF. The DNA for the CDR3 is TGCGCCAGCAGCTTGGCCGGGGGGGTCGATCAGCCCCAGCATTTT.

The table lists this clone with a few counts. An end of the junction does not agree with germline; a read error may underlie this. V gene TRBV7-7 combines with J gene TRBJ2-2; D uncertain. Germline CDR1 reads SSHAT; CDR2 reads FNYEAQ (reference sequence). This CDR3 has 13 amino acids. This chain's CDR3 is CASSLGSTGELFF. CDR3 sequence (DNA): TGTGCTAGCAGCTTAGGTAGCACCGGGGAGCTGTTTTTT.

J is TRBJ1-1 and V is TRBV19; D call uncertain. The V end lost 3 bases, the J end lost 0 bases, and 17 bases lay between the germline ends. CDR1 and CDR2 (germline): LNHDA, SQIVND (reference sequence). The CDR3 is 17 amino acids. The DNA of the CDR3 is TGTGCCAGTAGTATCGAGCGAGGGAAACGCATGAACACTGAAGCTTTCTTT. Translating gives CASSIERGKRMNTEAFF.

The CDR3: CASSPSPPANYGYTF. The DNA of the CDR3 is TGTGCCAGTAGCCCCTCGCCCCCAGCTAACTATGGCTACACCTTC. The chain recombines TRBV19 with TRBJ1-2; the D is unclear. The CDR3 totals 15 residues. Germline V gives CDR1 LNHDA, CDR2 SQIVND (reference sequence). V gave up 6 bases and J gave up 0 bases, with 14 bases separating them.

This chain uses TRBV28 with TRBJ2-5; D is ambiguous. TRBJ2-7 explains the end of the DNA better; the J call may be wrong. Germline CDR1 and CDR2: MDHEN and SYDVKM. The CDR3 consists of 11 residues. The CDR3 loop reads CASSLFYEQYF. As DNA, the CDR3 is TGTGCCAGCAGTTTGTTCTACGAGCAGTACTTC.

V and J are TRBV7-2 and TRBJ2-7, with 7 bases that match TRBD2. CDR1 and CDR2 from the germline V gene are SGHTA and FQGNSA. The V segment lost 3 bases and the J segment 0 bases; nucleotides outside the gene matches: 2. The CDR3 is made up of 14 amino acids. The CDR3 loop is CASSFERGSYEQYF. The CDR3 nucleotides are TGTGCCAGCAGCTTTGAGCGGGGCTCCTACGAGCAGTACTTC.

This clone counts as medium-sized (0.01 to 0.1%). The rearrangement joins TRBV30 to TRBJ2-7; 7 nucleotides agree with TRBD2. Germline V lookup: CDR1 GTSNPN, CDR2 SVGIG (reference sequence). The V gene end was trimmed by 2 bases and the J gene end by 0 bases; junction bases not matched to a gene: 7. The CDR3 extends over 15 amino acids. CDR3 sequence: CAWSRLAASSYEQYF. Here the CDR3 DNA reads TGTGCCTGGAGTAGGCTAGCGGCTAGCTCCTACGAGCAGTACTTC.

J is TRBJ1-5 and V is TRBV7-2; D may be TRBD1 (5 bases). Germline loops: CDR1 SGHTA, CDR2 FQGNSA. Trimming left V 5 bases short and J 9 bases short, with 14 bases between. The CDR3 totals 13 residues. Here the CDR3 reads CASSPGRVGPQHF. In DNA, the CDR3 is TGTGCCAGCAGCCCTGGCAGGGTAGGGCCCCAGCATTTT.